This T cell receptor (beta chain) came from a study of T cell responses to AZD1222 COVID-19 vaccine. Overall study context: Second-dose timings of about 4 or about 12 weeks were pooled. General study results and limits: No day 14 peak samples; only post-peak repertoires were characterized.

CDR1 is SGHTA and CDR2 is FQGTGA in the germline V gene. This CDR3 comprises 15 residues. The V and J ends lost 5 bases and 2 bases, in that order; junction bases with no gene match: 7. Sequenced by immunoSEQ multiplex PCR; TCRdb stores in-frame clones only, minus some. The sample contains about 130,000 clones, 70% to 90% of which appear only once. A note on this clone: Its antigen remains unknown.

The sample consisted of peripheral blood, taken on day 0 of AZD1222 vaccination. This sequence originates from an adult in good health. The chain is built from TRBV7-3 and TRBJ2-5; 8 bases match TRBD2. CDR3 in amino acids: CASSPNGGGQETQYF. CDR3 nucleotide sequence: TGTGCCAGCAGCCCCAACGGGGGGGGGCAAGAGACCCAGTACTTC.